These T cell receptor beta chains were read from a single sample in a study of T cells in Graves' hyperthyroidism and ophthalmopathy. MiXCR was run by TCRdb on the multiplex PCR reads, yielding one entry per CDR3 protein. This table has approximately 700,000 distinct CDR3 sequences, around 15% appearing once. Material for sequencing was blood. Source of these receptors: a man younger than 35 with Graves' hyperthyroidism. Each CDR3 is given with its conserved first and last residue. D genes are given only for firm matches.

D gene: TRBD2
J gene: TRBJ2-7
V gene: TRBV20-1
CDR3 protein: CSAGTSGNRLREQYF

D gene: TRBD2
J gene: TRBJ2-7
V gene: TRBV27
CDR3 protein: CASSFQRGVGEQYF

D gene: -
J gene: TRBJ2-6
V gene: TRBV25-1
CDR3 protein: CASSEFRASGANVLTF

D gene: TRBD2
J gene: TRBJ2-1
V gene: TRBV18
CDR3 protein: CASSPRLAGVGSEQFF

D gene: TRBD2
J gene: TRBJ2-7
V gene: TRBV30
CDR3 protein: CAWSFRGRGYEQYF

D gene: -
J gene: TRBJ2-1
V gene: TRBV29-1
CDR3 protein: CSVFTGSSYNEQFF

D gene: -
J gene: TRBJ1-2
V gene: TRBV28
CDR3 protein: CASSLWQAAYGYTF

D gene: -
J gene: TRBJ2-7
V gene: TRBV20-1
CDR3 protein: CSATSLASSYEQYF

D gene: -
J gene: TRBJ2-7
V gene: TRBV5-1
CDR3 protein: CASSFSGSRGEQYF

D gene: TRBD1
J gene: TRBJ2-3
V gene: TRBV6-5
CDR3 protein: CASSFPGQGADTQYF

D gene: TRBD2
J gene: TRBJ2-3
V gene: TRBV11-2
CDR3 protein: CASRQTSGGGYTQYF

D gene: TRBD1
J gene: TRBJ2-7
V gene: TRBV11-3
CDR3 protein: CASSPRQGTYEQYF

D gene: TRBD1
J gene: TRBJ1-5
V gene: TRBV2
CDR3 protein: CASSVTTGPSIMPQHF

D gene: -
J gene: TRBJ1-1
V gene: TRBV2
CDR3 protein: CASSMGSQGGTEAFF

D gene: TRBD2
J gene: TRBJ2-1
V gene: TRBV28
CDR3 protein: CASSLPPGLAGGHEQFF

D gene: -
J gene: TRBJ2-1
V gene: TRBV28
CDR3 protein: CASSLRLVANEQFF

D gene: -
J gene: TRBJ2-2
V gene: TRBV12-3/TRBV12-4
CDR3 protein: CASSLSVGDGELFF